This is a list of T cell receptor beta chains from one sample in a study of blood T cells in healthy people across ages. TCRdb reprocessed the 5' RACE reads via MiXCR and lists one record per CDR3 protein. The sample lists hundreds of thousands of distinct CDR3 sequences, about 40% occurring once. Sequencing used blood. These receptors were collected from a woman aged 55-70 years in good health. CDR3s include the opening cysteine and the closing phenylalanine or tryptophan. D genes are given only for firm matches. Not every row has a clone size; where given, it reads once, few, many or a size class.

V	D	size	J	DNA	CDR3
TRBV4-1	NA	NA	TRBJ1-4	TGCGCCAGCAGCCAAGCTCCTCTTTGGGAACATAATGAAAAACTGTTTTTT	CASSQAPLWEHNEKLFF
TRBV20-1	NA	NA	TRBJ2-1	TGCAGTGCTAGAGGACGGGAGTGGAATGAGCAGTTCTTC	CSARGREWNEQFF
TRBV12-3/TRBV12-4	NA	few	TRBJ1-2	TGTGCCAGCAGTTTAGGTATCTGGGGGCTAGGCTATGGCTACACCTTC	CASSLGIWGLGYGYTF
TRBV7-6	NA	few	TRBJ2-7	TGTGCCAGCAGCTTAGCCGCAACACCTACGTACGAGCAGTACTTC	CASSLAATPTYEQYF
TRBV28	TRBD2	few	TRBJ2-7	TGTGCCAGCTCTCTAGGAGCGGGAGACGAGCAGTACTTC	CASSLGAGDEQYF
TRBV3-1	NA	NA	TRBJ2-7	TGTGCCAGCAGCCAAGATTCCCAGGAGTACGAGCAGTACTTC	CASSQDSQEYEQYF
TRBV11-1	TRBD1	few	TRBJ2-7	TGTGCCAGCAGCTTAGGAGGACAGGGTTACTACGAGCAGTACTTC	CASSLGGQGYYEQYF
TRBV20-1	NA	NA	TRBJ2-3	TGCAGTGCTAGAGATCGGCCAGCGGCCCAGACGCAGTATTTT	CSARDRPAAQTQYF
TRBV6-5	NA	NA	TRBJ2-1	TGTGCCGGCAGTTACTCGGTTTATGGGGGGCGGAATGAGCAGTTCTTC	CAGSYSVYGGRNEQFF
TRBV20-1	NA	many	TRBJ2-7	TGCAGTGCTAGAGATCATGGGGGAAATTACGAGCAGTACTTC	CSARDHGGNYEQYF
TRBV29-1	NA	few	TRBJ1-1	TGCAGCGTTGGGAACGGGGGAAGTGAAGCTTTCTTT	CSVGNGGSEAFF
TRBV12-3/TRBV12-4	NA	few	TRBJ1-2	TGTGCCAGCAGCCTAGCTTTGGGGTATAGCTATGGCTACACCTTC	CASSLALGYSYGYTF
TRBV29-1	TRBD2	many	TRBJ2-1	TGCAGCGTTGACGCGAGCGGGAGTATGAATGAGCAGTTCTTC	CSVDASGSMNEQFF
TRBV7-8	NA	NA	TRBJ2-3	TGTGCCAGCAGCTTACGTAGGAGGGCCGGGGGCACAGATACGCAGTATTTT	CASSLRRRAGGTDTQYF
TRBV6-5	TRBD2	NA	TRBJ2-7	TGTGCCAGCAGCTTGGGGGAGGGTCCCTACGAGCAGTACTTC	CASSLGEGPYEQYF
TRBV28	NA	NA	TRBJ1-1	TGTGCCAGCAGTTCCGGGGCAGCCAACCGGAGGGCTTTCTTT	CASSSGAANRRAFF
TRBV20-1	TRBD1	NA	TRBJ1-4	TGCAGTGCTAGACGTTCAGGGGGGCACGAAAAACTGTTTTTT	CSARRSGGHEKLFF
TRBV5-1	TRBD1	NA	TRBJ1-2	TGCGCCAGCAGCTTAGAGGGACAGGACCTCTATGGCTACACCTTC	CASSLEGQDLYGYTF
TRBV28	TRBD2	NA	TRBJ2-3	TGTGCCAGCCTCAGGGGCGGGGGGCCCCGCACAGATACGCAGTATTTT	CASLRGGGPRTDTQYF
TRBV20-1	TRBD2	few	TRBJ2-1	TGCAGTGCTAGAGCTTTACTAGCGGTATCCTACAATGAGCAGTTCTTC	CSARALLAVSYNEQFF
TRBV15	NA	NA	TRBJ1-1	TGTGCCACCAGCACCCATTACAAGAACACTGAAGCTTTCTTT	CATSTHYKNTEAFF
TRBV7-3	NA	few	TRBJ1-1	TGTGCCAGCAGCTTAACGTATGGGGGCCCCGGGGGCACTGAAGCTTTCTTT	CASSLTYGGPGGTEAFF
TRBV20-1	NA	few	TRBJ2-1	TGCAGTGTACAGGGCCGGGACAATGAGCAGTTCTTC	CSVQGRDNEQFF
TRBV3-1	NA	NA	TRBJ2-1	TGTGCCAGCAGCCAATCTCGAGGGGGGCTCTACAATGAGCAGTTCTTC	CASSQSRGGLYNEQFF
TRBV10-3	NA	NA	TRBJ2-7	TGTGCCATCAGTGAAAAACAGGTCTACGAGCAGTACTTC	CAISEKQVYEQYF
TRBV15	NA	NA	TRBJ2-5	TGTGCCACCAGCACGACAGTCCAAGAGACCCAGTACTTC	CATSTTVQETQYF
TRBV6-6	NA	few	TRBJ1-2	TGTGCCAGCAGTTACTCTGTAGGGGATGGCTACACCTTC	CASSYSVGDGYTF
TRBV6-5	NA	NA	TRBJ1-1	TGTGCCAGCAGACTACCCTGGGACACGGAGAACACTGAAGCTTTCTTT	CASRLPWDTENTEAFF
TRBV20-1	TRBD1	many	TRBJ2-3	TGCAGTGCTAGAATCACAGGGGCCCGCACAGATACGCAGTATTTT	CSARITGARTDTQYF
TRBV6-2/TRBV6-3	TRBD2	NA	TRBJ2-5	TGTGCCAGCAGGCTAGCGGGAGGGCCGTGGAATGAGCAGTACTTC	CASRLAGGPWNEQYF
TRBV4-3	NA	many	TRBJ1-6	TGCGCCAGCAGCCTCGGGCGGGCGTCACCCCTCCACTTT	CASSLGRASPLHF
TRBV24-1	NA	NA	TRBJ2-3	TGTGCCACCAGTGATTCGGTAACTACAGATACGCAGTATTTT	CATSDSVTTDTQYF
TRBV13	NA	few	TRBJ2-5	TGTGCCAGCAGCCCCCCTCATGATAATAGGGAGACCCAGTACTTC	CASSPPHDNRETQYF
TRBV5-1	NA	NA	TRBJ1-4	TGCGCCAGCAGCGTTGCGGGGGCAGCTAATGAAAAACTGTTTTTT	CASSVAGAANEKLFF
TRBV18	TRBD1	NA	TRBJ2-5	TGTGCCAGCTCACCCCCCTCGACAGGGGGCAATGAGCAGTACTTC	CASSPPSTGGNEQYF
TRBV10-3	NA	NA	TRBJ1-1	TGTGCCATCATTGGTACGCAGAACACTGAAGCTTTCTTT	CAIIGTQNTEAFF
TRBV6-1	NA	few	TRBJ1-6	TGTGCCAGCCCGGGGACGGGGAAGATTGAGACCTATTCACCCCTCCACTTT	CASPGTGKIETYSPLHF
TRBV5-6	TRBD1	NA	TRBJ1-6	TGTGCCAGCAGAGTGGGACAGGAAAATTCACCCCTCCACTTT	CASRVGQENSPLHF
TRBV6-5	TRBD1	NA	TRBJ2-7	TGTGCCAGCGTCAGGACAGGGGGATACGAGCAGTACTTC	CASVRTGGYEQYF
TRBV10-3	TRBD1	few	TRBJ2-3	TGTGCCATCAGTTCTAACCGGGACAGGGTGACAGATACGCAGTATTTT	CAISSNRDRVTDTQYF
TRBV9	TRBD2	NA	TRBJ2-5	TGTGCCAGCAGCGTATCTATTAGCGGGGAACAAGAGACCCAGTACTTC	CASSVSISGEQETQYF
TRBV27	NA	NA	TRBJ2-3	TGTGCCAGCAGAGACCTGGGGGGGGCAGCAGATACGCAGTATTTT	CASRDLGGAADTQYF
TRBV6-6	NA	NA	TRBJ1-6	TGTGCCACCAAGAACACAAGGGGGAAGGATAATTCACCCCTCCACTTT	CATKNTRGKDNSPLHF
TRBV6-6	TRBD1	NA	TRBJ1-1	TGTGCCAGCAGTTACGGGCAGGGGGCGGAGAACACTGAAGCTTTCTTT	CASSYGQGAENTEAFF
TRBV2	NA	NA	TRBJ2-7	TGTGCCAGCAGTGGGGCAGGGCTCCCAAACGAGCAGTACTTC	CASSGAGLPNEQYF
TRBV29-1	TRBD1	once	TRBJ2-5	TGCAGCGTTGGAGGGACAGGGGGTCGAGAGACCCAGTACTTC	CSVGGTGGRETQYF
TRBV4-2	NA	NA	TRBJ1-5	TGTGCCAGCAGCCATGATGACAGAACCAATCAGCCCCAGCATTTT	CASSHDDRTNQPQHF
TRBV12-5	TRBD1	NA	TRBJ1-2	TGTGCTAGTGGTTTGACCCCGACAGGGAACGGCTACACCTTC	CASGLTPTGNGYTF
TRBV29-1	NA	NA	TRBJ2-3	TGCAGCCCAGGGACGGAAGATACGCAGTATTTT	CSPGTEDTQYF
TRBV6-5	NA	NA	TRBJ2-5	TGTGCCAGCAGTGGGGGGGACAGACGAGAGACCCAGTACTTC	CASSGGDRRETQYF
TRBV20-1	TRBD2	many	TRBJ2-3	TGCAGTGCAACCCCACCGGGACTAGCTGCAGATACGCAGTATTTT	CSATPPGLAADTQYF
TRBV5-6	NA	NA	TRBJ2-7	TGTGCCAGCAGCTGGGGGACAAACCCATACGAGCAGTACTTC	CASSWGTNPYEQYF
TRBV12-3/TRBV12-4	TRBD1	NA	TRBJ2-7	TGTGCCAGCAGCGCTAGGACAGGGGACTACGAGCAGTACTTC	CASSARTGDYEQYF
TRBV2	TRBD2	NA	TRBJ2-3	TGTGCCAGCAGTGTGGAGCGGGGGGCGAGAGATACGCAGTATTTT	CASSVERGARDTQYF
TRBV5-1	NA	NA	TRBJ1-6	TGCGCCAGCAGCAGACAGGAGTATAATTCACCCCTCCACTTT	CASSRQEYNSPLHF